This T cell receptor beta chain was captured by sequencing in a study of blood T cell repertoires in COVID-19. Study-level background: Italy, Spain and the United States were the sources of the convalescent and acute COVID-19 samples. The cDNA or gDNA used as material had been derived from T cells, B-cell-depleted T cells, or PBMCs.

Original handling: The assay estimated nucleated cells by amplifying reference gene primers. Sequencing was performed with immunoSEQ multiplex PCR; in TCRdb, only in-frame clones are kept and a portion is missing. That table supplies the V and J calls and clone size; D and trimming were determined from the DNA. The table shows 50,000 to 60,000 clones, with around nine tenths occurring only once. V was clipped by 6 bases and J by 4 bases; unmatched bases: 6. In germline, CDR1 is SGHRS, CDR2 YFSETQ. CDR3 length: 14 residues. This TCR was recovered from a human donor in a cohort sampled during active COVID-19. The sample consisted of peripheral blood. The genes are TRBV5-1 and TRBJ1-2; 10 nucleotides line up with TRBD1. This chain's CDR3 is CASTPDRGPYGYTF. Here the CDR3 DNA reads TGCGCCAGCACGCCCGACAGGGGGCCCTATGGCTACACCTTC.